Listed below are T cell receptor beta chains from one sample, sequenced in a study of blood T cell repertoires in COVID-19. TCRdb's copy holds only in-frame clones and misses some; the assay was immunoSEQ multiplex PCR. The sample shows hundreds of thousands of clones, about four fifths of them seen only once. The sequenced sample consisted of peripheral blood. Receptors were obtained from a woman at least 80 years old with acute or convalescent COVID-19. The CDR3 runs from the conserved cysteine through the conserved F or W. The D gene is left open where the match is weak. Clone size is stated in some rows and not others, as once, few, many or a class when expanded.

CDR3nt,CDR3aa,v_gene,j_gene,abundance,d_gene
TGTGCCAGCTCACCATTGGGCAGGGGGCGACAAGAGACCCAGTACTTC,CASSPLGRGRQETQYF,TRBV18,TRBJ2-5,-,TRBD1
TGTGCCAGCAGCCAAGGGGGGGTGGCTGGAAACACCATATATTTT,CASSQGGVAGNTIYF,TRBV3-1/TRBV3-2,TRBJ1-3,-,-
TGTGCCAGCAGTTCAGGGGCGGGCTCCTATAATTCACCCCTCCACTTT,CASSSGAGSYNSPLHF,TRBV2,TRBJ1-6,few,-
TGTGCCAGCAGTAAAGCGACAGGGTCTGGGGCCAACGTCCTGACTTTC,CASSKATGSGANVLTF,TRBV27,TRBJ2-6,-,TRBD1
TGTGCCATTTACACCGCAGGGTCTGGCTATGGCTACACCTTC,CAIYTAGSGYGYTF,TRBV28,TRBJ1-2,-,-
TGTGCCAGCAGTGTAATCTACGAGCAGTACTTC,CASSVIYEQYF,TRBV25-1,TRBJ2-7,-,-
TGTGCCATCAGTGGGGATGGGGGGAATCAGCCCCAGCATTTT,CAISGDGGNQPQHF,TRBV10-3,TRBJ1-5,once,-
TGTGCCAGCAGCTCGGTCTCCGATGAAAAACTGTTTTTT,CASSSVSDEKLFF,TRBV5-6,TRBJ1-4,-,-
TGTGCCAGCAGCTTGGTGGCAGGGTGGAACACCGGGGAGCTGTTTTTT,CASSLVAGWNTGELFF,TRBV5-5,TRBJ2-2,-,-
TGTGCCAGTAGTCTCTTAGCGGGTGGCTACACCTTC,CASSLLAGGYTF,TRBV19,TRBJ1-2,-,-
TGTGCCAGCAGAGAGGGGGGGAATCAGCCCCAGCATTTT,CASREGGNQPQHF,TRBV28,TRBJ1-5,-,-
TGTGCCAGCAGCGTAGAACTAGCGGGGGGGCTTAGCACAGATACGCAGTATTTT,CASSVELAGGLSTDTQYF,TRBV9,TRBJ2-3,-,TRBD2
TGCGCCAGCAGTAGACGGGTTCCCGGCTACACCTTC,CASSRRVPGYTF,TRBV10-1,TRBJ1-2,few,-
TGTGCCAGCAGCCAACCGCCGGGTGGGGGGTTAAATGGCTACACCTTC,CASSQPPGGGLNGYTF,TRBV3-1/TRBV3-2,TRBJ1-2,-,-
TGTGCCAGCAGCCAAGAGCTCCGGGACAGGGGCAATTCACCCCTCCACTTT,CASSQELRDRGNSPLHF,TRBV3-1/TRBV3-2,TRBJ1-6,-,TRBD1
TGTGCCAGCAGTAAGGAGACGGACACGGCTCAGCCCCAGCATTTT,CASSKETDTAQPQHF,TRBV5-6,TRBJ1-5,-,-
TGTGCCAGCAGCCAAAGCCACGCTAGCGGGTTGAGGAATGAGCAGTTCTTC,CASSQSHASGLRNEQFF,TRBV7-3,TRBJ2-1,-,TRBD2
TGTGCCAGCGGGGGAGGGGGGGCCAGTTCTCAGTACTTC,CASGGGGASSQYF,TRBV12-3/TRBV12-4,TRBJ2-7,-,-
TGCAGTGCTAGTAACAGTAATTCACCCCTCCACTTT,CSASNSNSPLHF,TRBV20-1,TRBJ1-6,-,-
TGTGCCAGAAGCTTGGACATCGCGGGACAGGGGTTTTGTAACACTGAAGCTTTCTTT,CARSLDIAGQGFCNTEAFF,TRBV5-3,TRBJ1-1,-,TRBD1
TGTGCCAGCTACTTCGAGCAGGGGACCGGGGAGCTGTTTTTT,CASYFEQGTGELFF,TRBV28,TRBJ2-2,-,-
TGTGCCAGCAGCTTGGGGGGACAGGGGGACACTGAAGCTTTCTTT,CASSLGGQGDTEAFF,TRBV5-4,TRBJ1-1,-,TRBD1
TGTGCCAGCTCACGGGGACAGAATAATGAAAAACTGTTTTTT,CASSRGQNNEKLFF,TRBV18,TRBJ1-4,few,TRBD1
TGTGCCAGCAGCCCATCTAGCGGGGGGACCTACAATGAGCAGTTCTTC,CASSPSSGGTYNEQFF,TRBV6-2/TRBV6-3,TRBJ2-1,-,TRBD2
TGTGCCAGCCTGGCGGATTATAGCAATCAGCCCCAGCATTTT,CASLADYSNQPQHF,TRBV6-5,TRBJ1-5,-,-
TGTGCCAGCAGTGGGGGGGGAGCAGCCCGGGGTACTGAAGCTTTCTTT,CASSGGGAARGTEAFF,TRBV25-1,TRBJ1-1,-,-
TGCAGCGTTGAATTTGTGGAGGATTGGACTGAAGCTTTCTTT,CSVEFVEDWTEAFF,TRBV29-1,TRBJ1-1,-,-
TGTGCCGGGACAGGGGCCTACGAGCAGTACTTC,CAGTGAYEQYF,TRBV30,TRBJ2-7,-,TRBD1